Detailed here is one TCR beta chain. The CDR3 runs 16 residues. Germline values: CDR1 SGHRS, CDR2 YFSETQ. V dropped 1 base and J dropped 5; count of bases not matched to a gene: 6. This record belongs to a study of cytomegalovirus exposure and HLA in healthy donors. Vbeta (60) and Jbeta (13) primers were used in the PCR. The table came from immunoSEQ multiplex PCR; TCRdb's copy has only in-frame clones and leaves some out. Here the sample spans 150,000 to 200,000 clones, around three quarters being singletons. The sample consisted of PBMCs. This clonotype was sampled from a middle-aged woman in good health and CMV-seronegative. The V gene is TRBV5-1, the J gene TRBJ2-7, with TRBD2 matching over 13 bases. The CDR3 nucleotides read TGCGCCAGCAGCTTGACTAGCGGGGGGGCCTTCGACGAGCAGTACTTC. Encoded protein: CASSLTSGGAFDEQYF.